The source of this T cell receptor beta chain is a study of graft-versus-host responses after intestinal transplantation. Study-level information: The study gave all recipients anti-thymocyte globulin induction, then tacrolimus and steroids for three to four years.

Findings of the study overall: Graft-donor T cell macrochimerism in patients accompanied high graft-versus-host to host-versus-graft clonal ratios in allografts.

To note about this clone: Antigen: not known.

Sequencing was performed with immunoSEQ multiplex PCR; in TCRdb, only in-frame clones are kept and a portion is missing. The table records about 98,000 clones, 86% of them present only once. Germline V CDR1 and CDR2: SGHDT, YYEEEE. Trimming pared 1 base from V and 6 bases from J, leaving 6 bases between. The length of the CDR3 is 12 residues. The sequence was collected from a human patient who received an intestinal transplant, so some T cells may come from the graft donor. The genes are TRBV5-6 and TRBJ2-3; unclear D gene. The sequenced sample was PBMCs, obtained 255 days after intestinal transplant. CDR3 in amino acids: CASSLNVDTQYF. The CDR3 bases are TGTGCCAGCAGCTTGAACGTGGATACGCAGTATTTT.